Each of the 22 T cell receptor beta chains below was sequenced from the same sample in a study of quantifying T cell responses using KT2 cells. Study overall: cDNA was made from DNase-treated RNA using alpha and beta constant primers.

Each cDNA got a UMI-containing oligo ligated at its 3' end. An equimolar mix of RC1.1 and RC1.2 primed the beta chain across TRBC1 and TRBC2. Using its own MiXCR run on the UMI-ligation and nested PCR reads, TCRdb lists one record per CDR3 protein. The sample has over 55,000 distinct CDR3 sequences, over 9% seen once. The sequencing sample was made of PBMCs spiked with cells of the T cell clone KT2. Every receptor here comes from a human donor.

This clonotype was detected many times. The chain couples TRBV7-2 to TRBJ2-4, with 9 positions matching TRBD1. Germline trimming cut 1 base from V and 6 bases from J; bases unmatched to any gene: 7. The germline V gene encodes CDR1 SGHTA and CDR2 FQGNSA. This CDR3 contains 16 residues. For the CDR3, the DNA is TGTGCCAGCAGCTTAGAGTTGAGACAGGGGGTAAACATTCAGTACTTC. This encodes CASSLELRQGVNIQYF.

This clonotype has ten or more counts. The CDR3 nucleotides read TGTGCCAGCAGCTTGCAAAGACAGGACTATGGCTACACCTTC. Its translation: CASSLQRQDYGYTF. The V and J genes are TRBV5-5 and TRBJ1-2; D possibly corresponds to TRBD1 (6 bases). This CDR3 region has 14 residues. V lost 1 base and J lost 3, with 10 bases in between. The germline V gene has CDR1 SGHKS and CDR2 YYEKEE (reference sequence).

The chain recombines TRBV5-4 with TRBJ2-7; 11 nucleotides line up with TRBD2. V lost 1 base to trimming and J lost 4 bases; unmatched junction nucleotides: 7. Germline CDR1 SGHNT, CDR2 YYREEE (reference sequence). The CDR3 length is 16 residues. CDR3 sequence reads: CASSLSSLAGGYEQYF. Here the CDR3 DNA reads TGTGCCAGCAGCTTGAGCTCCCTAGCGGGGGGTTACGAGCAGTACTTC.

This clonotype came up many times. The chain has TRBV4-2 and TRBJ1-2; the D gene is possibly TRBD1 (6 bases). V lost 0 bases and J 8 bases, leaving 16 bases between the germline ends. CDR3 length: 15 amino acids. The V gene's germline CDR1 is LGHNA and CDR2 YNFKEQ. The CDR3 sequence is CASSQDPDSERGYTF. The CDR3 DNA sequence: TGTGCCAGCAGCCAAGATCCGGACAGCGAGCGGGGCTACACCTTC.

The CDR3 protein is CASSYQRVQGTEAFF. CDR3 sequence (DNA): TGTGCCAGCAGTTATCAGCGTGTCCAGGGTACTGAAGCTTTCTTT. The chain recombines TRBV12-3 or TRBV12-4 with TRBJ1-1, with D maybe TRBD1 (5 bases). The CDR3 sequence is 15 residues long. Trimming removed 4 bases from V and 5 bases from J, with 17 bases in between.

The J gene is TRBJ2-7, the V gene TRBV9; weak D call: TRBD2 (5 bases). CDR1 and CDR2 (germline): SGDLS, YYNGEE. Trimming removed 0 bases from V and 1 base from J, with 11 bases in between. CDR3 length: 15 amino acids. The DNA of the CDR3 is TGTGCCAGCAGCGTAGGACATCGGGATTCCTACGAGCAGTACTTC. Translating gives CASSVGHRDSYEQYF. Complete variable domain (other parts from reference TRBV9 and TRBJ2-7): DSGVTQTPKHLITATGQRVTLRCSPRSGDLSVYWYQQSLDQGLQFLIQYYNGEERAKGNILERFSAQQFPDLHSELNLSSLELGDSALYFCASSVGHRDSYEQYFGPGTRLTVT.

A few counts support this clonotype. The CDR3 spells CAWTPGGLGYGYTF. The DNA of the CDR3 is TGTGCCTGGACCCCGGGGGGTCTTGGCTATGGCTACACCTTC. The chain has TRBV30 and TRBJ1-2, with D possibly being TRBD1 (5 bases). V gave up 4 bases and J gave up 4 bases, with 16 bases separating them. The CDR3 is made up of 14 amino acids. The germline V gene encodes CDR1 GTSNPN and CDR2 SVGIG (reference sequence). Filled out from reference TRBV30 and TRBJ1-2, the complete variable domain reads SQTIHQWPATLVQPVGSPLSLECTVEGTSNPNLYWYRQAAGRGLQLLFYSVGIGQISSEVPQNLSASRPQDRQFILSSKKLLLSDSGFYLCAWTPGGLGYGYTFGSGTRLTVV.

This clonotype was seen repeatedly, ten times or more. The chain recombines TRBV20-1 with TRBJ2-7; D unclear. The germline V gene encodes CDR1 DFQATT and CDR2 SNEGSKA (reference sequence). There are 11 residues in the CDR3. Trimming cost V 3 bases and J 5 bases, with 8 bases left between them. CDR3 sequence (DNA): TGCAGTGCTAGTCTGTCCCACGAGCAGTACTTC. The encoded protein is CSASLSHEQYF.

This clonotype has more than one count but fewer than ten. CDR3 bases: TGTGCCAGCAGCTTAGCGGAAGGGGCTGGGGCCAACGTCCTGACTTTC. Protein sequence: CASSLAEGAGANVLTF. This chain joins TRBV7-2 and TRBJ2-6, with D tentatively TRBD1 (5 bases). The CDR3 has 16 amino acids. Germline-derived CDR1 and CDR2 are SGHTA and FQGNSA. The ends were cut back, 0 bases at V and 2 bases at J, with 8 bases in the middle.

The chain joins TRBV12-3 or TRBV12-4 to TRBJ2-3; 11 bases are shared with TRBD2. The J segment lost 3 bases and the V segment lost 6 bases, leaving 2 bases of the junction unmatched. The CDR3 loop spans 14 amino acids. Written as DNA, the CDR3 is TGTGCCAGCAGCTCTAGCGGGAGGACAGATACGCAGTATTTT. This sequence encodes CASSSSGRTDTQYF.

The chain joins TRBV5-1 to TRBJ2-3, with D maybe TRBD1 (6 bases). The CDR3 covers 17 residues. The V end was cut by 0 bases, the J end by 2 bases, with 16 bases between. Germline V gives CDR1 SGHRS, CDR2 YFSETQ. The CDR3 nucleotides are TGCGCCAGCAGCTTGGATGGGGGCCAGACCGTCACAGATACGCAGTATTTT. As protein: CASSLDGGQTVTDTQYF.

V usage is TRBV10-1 and J usage is TRBJ2-1; tentatively, D is TRBD2 (7 bases). From germline, CDR1 is WNHNN and CDR2 SYGVQD (reference sequence). Trimming took 3 bases from V and 6 from J, leaving 18 bases between them. This CDR3 contains 16 residues. The CDR3 DNA follows: TGCGCCAGCAGTGACCCCGGGGGGCCGAGGGCCAATGAGCAGTTCTTC. Protein product: CASSDPGGPRANEQFF.

This clonotype appeared a single time. The chain combines TRBV7-6 with TRBJ2-1; 13 bases map to TRBD2. Unmatched junction bases numbered 9, after V lost 5 bases and J lost 5 bases. Germline CDR1 is SGHVS and CDR2 is FNYEAQ. There are 17 residues in the CDR3. The CDR3 spells CASSPLGLAGADNEQFF. The DNA of the CDR3 is TGTGCCAGCAGCCCCCTTGGACTAGCGGGAGCTGACAATGAGCAGTTCTTC.

The chain links TRBV7-2 to TRBJ2-5; TRBD2 agrees at 8 bases. Germline loops: CDR1 SGHTA, CDR2 FQGNSA. The CDR3 is 14 amino acids. V was clipped by 6 bases and J by 4 bases; unmatched bases: 7. CDR3 DNA sequence: TGTGCCAGCAGGGCGGGGGGAAGGTCAGAGACCCAGTACTTC. Amino acid sequence: CASRAGGRSETQYF.

This clonotype was detected only a few times. The chain uses TRBV29-1 and TRBJ2-7; 12 positions agree with TRBD1. This CDR3 spans 14 amino acids. With 3 bases clipped from V and 5 bases from J, the junction kept 5 bases outside the gene matches. Germline lookup yields CDR1 SQVTM and CDR2 ANQGSEA. CDR3 region: CSVDPGQGADEQYF. CDR3 in DNA: TGCAGCGTTGATCCGGGACAGGGGGCAGACGAGCAGTACTTC.

The chain combines TRBV12-3 or TRBV12-4 with TRBJ1-2, with D tentatively TRBD1 (5 bases). CDR3 length: 14 amino acids. The ends were cut back, 1 base at V and 6 bases at J, with 12 bases in the middle. This CDR3 reads CASSLVQDSNGYTF. The CDR3 DNA reads TGTGCCAGCAGTTTAGTACAGGATTCCAATGGCTACACCTTC.

This clonotype was found a few times. V usage is TRBV9 and J usage is TRBJ1-2, with D possibly matching TRBD1 (5 bases). Germline V gene lookup returns CDR1 SGDLS and CDR2 YYNGEE. The CDR3 loop spans 14 amino acids. Trimming removed 3 bases from V and 4 bases from J, with 13 bases in between. In DNA, the CDR3 is TGTGCCAGCAGCGCGGGGCTGCTTAGCTATGGCTACACCTTC. Translating it yields CASSAGLLSYGYTF.

This clonotype turned up a few times. The rearrangement links TRBV6-6 to TRBJ2-1; D may be TRBD1 (7 bases). Trimming took off 5 bases at V and 9 bases at J, with 14 bases between the two ends. The length of the CDR3 is 13 residues. Germline V lookup: CDR1 MNHNY, CDR2 SVGAGI (reference sequence). The CDR3 bases are TGTGCCAGCAGTCAGGGGGTCGGGGGTGAGCAGTTCTTC. This translates into CASSQGVGGEQFF.

The genes are TRBV6-5 and TRBJ1-1; possible D gene TRBD1, 5 bases. The CDR3 spans 14 residues. Between the trimmed V and J ends, which lost 5 bases and 1 base, there was a span of 11 bases. Looked up from germline, CDR1 is MNHEY and CDR2 is SVGAGI. DNA of the CDR3: TGTGCCAGCAGTCCATCGGACAAGAACACTGAAGCTTTCTTT. Its translation: CASSPSDKNTEAFF.

In this sample, this clonotype turned up many times. This chain joins TRBV15 and TRBJ2-3; D remains unclear. Trimming pared 0 bases from V and 2 bases from J, leaving 12 bases between. The CDR3 spans 16 residues. The V gene's germline CDR1 is LNHNV and CDR2 YYDKDF (reference sequence). CDR3 sequence: CATSRDGDQSTDTQYF. As DNA, the CDR3 is TGTGCCACCAGCAGAGATGGAGACCAATCCACAGATACGCAGTATTTT.

The chain combines TRBV5-6 with TRBJ2-3, with no clear D. V lost 0 bases to trimming and J lost 0 bases, with 11 bases between them. CDR1 and CDR2 (germline): SGHDT, YYEEEE. The CDR3 has 16 amino acids. The CDR3 loop reads CASSLVRTASTDTQYF. In DNA form, the CDR3 reads TGTGCCAGCAGCTTGGTACGGACCGCTAGCACAGATACGCAGTATTTT.

Concerning this clonotype: A much larger clone lies a single base off, so this may be a read error. The V and J genes are TRBV7-7 and TRBJ2-1, with D unresolved. Trimming shortened V by 4 bases and J by 8 bases, and 12 bases separated the two germline ends. Germline values: CDR1 SSHAT, CDR2 FNYEAQ (reference sequence). CDR3 length equals 13 residues. In DNA, the CDR3 is TGTGCCAGCAGCTCACTCCTAAACTATGAGCAGTTCTTC. Translated: CASSSLLNYEQFF. The entire variable domain, with the rest obtained from reference TRBV7-7 and TRBJ2-1, is as follows: GAGVSQSPRYKVTKRGQDVTLRCDPISSHATLYWYQQALGQGPEFLTYFNYEAQPDKSGLPSDRFSAERPEGSISTLTIQRTEQRDSAMYRCASSSLLNYEQFFGPGTRLTVL.